Listed below are T cell receptor beta chains from one sample, sequenced in a study of T cells in Graves' hyperthyroidism and ophthalmopathy. MiXCR, applied by TCRdb to the multiplex PCR reads, yields one record per CDR3 protein. The sample has roughly 660,000 distinct CDR3 sequences, around 16% seen once. The specimen was blood. These receptors were taken from a man between 45 and 60 years old with Graves' hyperthyroidism. The conserved cysteine and the conserved F or W are not part of the CDR3 here. Each record gives: V gene, J gene, CDR3 protein.

v_gene: TRBV29-1
j_gene: TRBJ1-2
CDR3aa: SVGTGRIHYGYT

v_gene: TRBV3-1
j_gene: TRBJ1-1
CDR3aa: ASSHLNTEAF

v_gene: TRBV28
j_gene: TRBJ1-5
CDR3aa: ASSLFREASQPQH

v_gene: TRBV5-1
j_gene: TRBJ2-3
CDR3aa: ASSGGLAGGTTDTQY

v_gene: TRBV19
j_gene: TRBJ2-5
CDR3aa: ASSPYGTIKETQY

v_gene: TRBV19
j_gene: TRBJ1-2
CDR3aa: ASTFPPDGYT

v_gene: TRBV27
j_gene: TRBJ2-6
CDR3aa: ASSLSLPIWGAGANVLT

v_gene: TRBV20-1
j_gene: TRBJ1-4
CDR3aa: SARPGSILEKLF

v_gene: TRBV28
j_gene: TRBJ2-5
CDR3aa: ASSKGQGQETQY

v_gene: TRBV7-9
j_gene: TRBJ2-3
CDR3aa: ASSSLYRSTDTQY

v_gene: TRBV27
j_gene: TRBJ2-1
CDR3aa: ASRGRPSGSGYEQF

v_gene: TRBV5-1
j_gene: TRBJ2-1
CDR3aa: ASSLPGLGSYNEQF

v_gene: TRBV7-2
j_gene: TRBJ2-3
CDR3aa: ASSLSGGQVTDTQY

v_gene: TRBV12-3/TRBV12-4
j_gene: TRBJ2-2
CDR3aa: ASSLGGAEYTGELF

v_gene: TRBV29-1
j_gene: TRBJ1-1
CDR3aa: SVAGTGSGNTEAF

v_gene: TRBV24-1
j_gene: TRBJ1-2
CDR3aa: ATSDPGTGPYGYT

v_gene: TRBV5-1
j_gene: TRBJ2-1
CDR3aa: ASSLVGQGGDEQF

v_gene: TRBV12-3/TRBV12-4
j_gene: TRBJ2-6
CDR3aa: ASSSGQGLKNSGANVLT

v_gene: TRBV5-1
j_gene: TRBJ2-3
CDR3aa: ASSLRAASTDTQY

v_gene: TRBV12-3/TRBV12-4
j_gene: TRBJ2-5
CDR3aa: ASRTRSISETQY

v_gene: TRBV11-2
j_gene: TRBJ1-1
CDR3aa: ASSQQGLGTEAF

v_gene: TRBV5-1
j_gene: TRBJ2-1
CDR3aa: ASSLGTNLDEQF

v_gene: TRBV7-2
j_gene: TRBJ2-3
CDR3aa: ASSRTGTSKSDTQY

v_gene: TRBV15
j_gene: TRBJ2-3
CDR3aa: ATSKVGYSRNTDTQY

v_gene: TRBV28
j_gene: TRBJ1-3
CDR3aa: ASSFFGNTIY

v_gene: TRBV18
j_gene: TRBJ1-4
CDR3aa: ASSRGTNEKLF

v_gene: TRBV10-3
j_gene: TRBJ2-2
CDR3aa: AISTDVNTGELF

v_gene: TRBV19
j_gene: TRBJ1-5
CDR3aa: ASTPLPGTNQPQH

v_gene: TRBV27
j_gene: TRBJ2-2
CDR3aa: ASSLSQGPISTGELF

v_gene: TRBV20-1
j_gene: TRBJ2-7
CDR3aa: SAVHTGDLRGEQY

v_gene: TRBV3-1
j_gene: TRBJ2-2
CDR3aa: ASSLRVFNTGELF

v_gene: TRBV20-1
j_gene: TRBJ2-5
CDR3aa: SARKQDDQETQY